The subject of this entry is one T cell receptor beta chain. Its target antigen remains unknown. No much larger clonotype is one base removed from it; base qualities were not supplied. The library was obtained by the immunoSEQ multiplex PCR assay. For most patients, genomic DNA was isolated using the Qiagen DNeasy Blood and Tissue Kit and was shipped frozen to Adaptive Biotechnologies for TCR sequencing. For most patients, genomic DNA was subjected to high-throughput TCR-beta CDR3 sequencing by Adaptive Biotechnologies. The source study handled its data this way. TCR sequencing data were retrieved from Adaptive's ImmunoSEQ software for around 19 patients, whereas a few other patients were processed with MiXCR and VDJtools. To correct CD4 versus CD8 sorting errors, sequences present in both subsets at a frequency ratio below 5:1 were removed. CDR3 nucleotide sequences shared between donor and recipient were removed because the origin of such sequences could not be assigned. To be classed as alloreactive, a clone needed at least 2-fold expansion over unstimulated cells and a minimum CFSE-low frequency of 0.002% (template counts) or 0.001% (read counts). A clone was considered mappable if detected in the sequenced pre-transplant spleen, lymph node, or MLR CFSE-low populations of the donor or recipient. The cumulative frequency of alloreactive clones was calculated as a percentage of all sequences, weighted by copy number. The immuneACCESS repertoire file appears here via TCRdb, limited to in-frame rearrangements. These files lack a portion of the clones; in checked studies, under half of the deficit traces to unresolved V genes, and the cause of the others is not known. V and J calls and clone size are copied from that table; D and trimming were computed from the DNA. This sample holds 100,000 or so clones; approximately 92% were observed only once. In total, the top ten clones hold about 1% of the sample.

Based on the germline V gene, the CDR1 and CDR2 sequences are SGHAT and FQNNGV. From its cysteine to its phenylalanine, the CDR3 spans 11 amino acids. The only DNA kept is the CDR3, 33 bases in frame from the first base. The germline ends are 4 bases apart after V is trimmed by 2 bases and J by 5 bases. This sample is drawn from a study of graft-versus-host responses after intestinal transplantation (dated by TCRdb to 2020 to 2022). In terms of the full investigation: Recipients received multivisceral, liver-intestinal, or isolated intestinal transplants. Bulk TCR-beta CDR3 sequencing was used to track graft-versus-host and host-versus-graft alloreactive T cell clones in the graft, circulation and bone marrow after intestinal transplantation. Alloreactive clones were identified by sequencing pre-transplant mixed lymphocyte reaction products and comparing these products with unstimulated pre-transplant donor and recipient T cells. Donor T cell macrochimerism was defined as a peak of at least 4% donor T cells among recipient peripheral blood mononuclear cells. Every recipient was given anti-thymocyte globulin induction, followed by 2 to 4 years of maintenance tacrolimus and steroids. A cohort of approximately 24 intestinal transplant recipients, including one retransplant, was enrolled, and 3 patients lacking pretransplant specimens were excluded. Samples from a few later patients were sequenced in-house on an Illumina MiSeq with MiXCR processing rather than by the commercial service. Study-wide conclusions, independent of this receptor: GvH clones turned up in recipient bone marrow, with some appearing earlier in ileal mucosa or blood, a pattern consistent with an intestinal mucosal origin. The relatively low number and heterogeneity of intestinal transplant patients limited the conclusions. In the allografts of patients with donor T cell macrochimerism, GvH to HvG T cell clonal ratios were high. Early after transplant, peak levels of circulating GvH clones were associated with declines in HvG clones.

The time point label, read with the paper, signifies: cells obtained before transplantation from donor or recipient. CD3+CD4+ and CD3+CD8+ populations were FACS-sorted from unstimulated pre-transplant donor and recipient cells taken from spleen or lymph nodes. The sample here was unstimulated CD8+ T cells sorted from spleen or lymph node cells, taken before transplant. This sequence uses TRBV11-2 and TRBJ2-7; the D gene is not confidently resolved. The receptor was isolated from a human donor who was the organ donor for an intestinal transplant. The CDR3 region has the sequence CASSLNNEQYF. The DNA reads TGTGCCAGCAGCTTAAACAACGAGCAGTACTTC.